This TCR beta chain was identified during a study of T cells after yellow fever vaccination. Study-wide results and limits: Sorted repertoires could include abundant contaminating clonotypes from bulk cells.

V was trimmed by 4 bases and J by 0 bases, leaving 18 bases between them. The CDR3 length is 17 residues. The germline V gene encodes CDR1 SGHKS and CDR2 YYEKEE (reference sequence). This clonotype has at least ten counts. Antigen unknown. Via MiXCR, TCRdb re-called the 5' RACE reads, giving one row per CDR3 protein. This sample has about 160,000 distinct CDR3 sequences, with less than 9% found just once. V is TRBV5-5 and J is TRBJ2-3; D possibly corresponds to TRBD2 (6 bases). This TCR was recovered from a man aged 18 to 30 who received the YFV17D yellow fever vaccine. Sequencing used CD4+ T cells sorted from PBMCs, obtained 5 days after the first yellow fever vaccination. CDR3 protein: CASSRGPGAGSTDTQYF. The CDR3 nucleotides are TGTGCCAGCAGCCGCGGACCCGGGGCGGGAAGCACAGATACGCAGTATTTT.